This TCR beta chain was captured by sequencing in a study of cytomegalovirus exposure and HLA in healthy donors. CDR1 is LGHNT and CDR2 is FRNRAP in the germline V gene. This CDR3 is built from 16 residues. V was clipped by 5 bases and J by 4 bases, with 18 bases between them. With 60 Vbeta and 13 Jbeta primers, the PCR was carried out. Assay used: immunoSEQ multiplex PCR; TCRdb lists only in-frame clones, some missing. The table lists under 200,000 clones, around 77% of them singletons. The sequence was obtained from a man aged 55-75 years in good health and CMV-seronegative. What was sequenced was PBMCs. V and J are TRBV12-5 and TRBJ2-1; TRBD1 is a possible D gene (6 bases). CDR3 DNA sequence: TGTGCTAGTGGTAACCCTCGCCCCACAGGGTACAATGAGCAGTTCTTC. It specifies CASGNPRPTGYNEQFF.